This TCR beta chain is drawn from a study of T cells after yellow fever vaccination (dated by TCRdb to about 2019). At the level of the whole study: The SMART-Seq v4 Ultra Low Input RNA kit was used to prepare libraries from fractions with low cell numbers. To track T-cell clones before and after primary and booster YFV17D yellow fever vaccination, bulk TCR alpha and beta repertoires were sequenced longitudinally. The cohort comprised two healthy male donors, one aged 18 to 30 and one aged 30 to 40 years. Blood was collected at multiple timepoints before and after primary and secondary immunization, and bulk PBMC replicates and cell subsets were isolated. Overall study results and their limits: Compared with the primary T-cell response, the secondary T-cell response was faster but weaker, reaching its peak on day 5 rather than on day 15. Most clones expanded after primary vaccination (around 96% of CD4 and roughly 91% of CD8) were re-detected after the booster, suggesting that broad memory maintenance occurred. A small fraction of clonotypes showed up in both the CD4 and CD8 compartments, probably as a result of convergent recombination. Computational filtering was required because FACS-sorted repertoires could contain abundant contaminating clonotypes from the bulk population. Only two donors were included in the study, so the extent to which the findings can be generalized is limited.

TCR cDNA was made using 5'RACE template switching, a step that added a universal primer site and unique molecular identifiers. Priming for cDNA synthesis came from both the TCR alpha and TCR beta constant segments. Two PCR steps were used to amplify libraries, with sample barcodes and sequencing adapters being added in the second step. Sequencing of libraries was performed on Illumina HiSeq 2500 (2x100 bp) or NovaSeq (2x150 bp). The authors' analysis ran thus. MIGEC handled demultiplexing of reads and collapsing into UMI consensus sequences, while MiXCR performed V(D)J alignment. Clonotypes responding to the vaccine were identified with edgeR on replicate PBMC samples, with the criteria of FDR below 0.01 and a log2 fold change above 5 up to day 15. CD4 or CD8 identity was assigned to each bulk clonotype according to whether the clonotype was present at higher abundance in the sequenced CD4 repertoire or the sequenced CD8 repertoire. TCRdb handled the public reads itself, with Q25 trimming in fastp and clone calling in MiXCR, and kept productive beta chains. Rows with a matching CDR3 protein are joined into one entry that keeps the most common DNA and genes. TCRdb's processing, not the study's, gives the V and J calls here. Present in this sample are about 320,000 distinct CDR3 sequences, around 7.3% of which were seen just once. Together, the top ten hold roughly a sixth of the sample.

Per the publication, the treatment or condition label means: live attenuated yellow fever vaccine strain. At every blood-draw timepoint, two biological replicates of bulk PBMCs were collected. A standard Ficoll-Paque protocol was used to isolate PBMCs from peripheral blood. RNA was extracted with TriZol from bulk PBMCs, CD4 and CD8 fractions, and dextramer-positive and dextramer-negative fractions. Taken from cysteine to phenylalanine, the CDR3 has 19 residues. Solely the CDR3 DNA is kept, with 57 bases framed from the first base. Deletion took 3 bases off V and 4 bases off J, with a span of 25 bases between the germline ends. Points on this clonotype: Its antigen is unknown. No much larger clone is present one base from it, and per-base qualities are unavailable.

The rearranged segments are TRBV12-3 or TRBV12-4 and TRBJ1-5; too little of a D gene remains to name it. Sample: PBMCs, taken more than 40 days after the first yellow fever vaccination. The source is a man younger than 30 who received the YFV17D yellow fever vaccine. The CDR3 protein: CASSLSRILEGRNNQPQHF. The base sequence is TGTGCCAGCAGTTTGTCCAGGATCCTGGAAGGAAGGAATAATCAGCCCCAGCATTTT.